This T cell receptor beta chain was sequenced for a study of cytomegalovirus exposure and HLA in healthy donors (dated by TCRdb to about 2017). Regarding the study in general: According to an earlier analysis of 450 to 650 of the donors, some 180 million T cells yielded 90 million to 140 million unique TCR beta sequences and 276 Gb of sequence data. Four or five DR-DQ haplotypes were handled as single units for association and clustering, since linkage in the cohort was strong. A later genetic analysis used genome-wide SNP genotypes for about 55% of the 666 donors, treating that subset as a discovery cohort. To predict cytomegalovirus infection status, the study combined high-throughput TCR immunosequencing, statistical association of individual TCRs with disease status, and machine learning. To decide whether each TCR beta V gene segment behaved as functional or pseudogenic, an earlier analysis of several hundred of the donors relied on high-throughput TCR beta sequencing. The number of typed donors differed by locus: about 620-630 for A, B, C, DRB1 and DQB1; some 500 for DQA1; approximately 600 for DPA1; and about 450 for DPB1. Roughly 300 gigabases of sequencing data and approximately 85 million unique TCR sequences were included in an early release covering about 600 HLA-typed donors. Both class I and class II loci were covered by HLA typing, at four-digit resolution. Of the approximately 400 genotyped donors, more than 75% were placed in the genetic ancestry cluster associated with self-reported Caucasian donors. In the later analysis, no new phenotypic data were used to find candidate immune exposures; instead, reliance was placed on TCR beta sequences and their occurrence across donors. The aim of the study was to test whether cataloging public T cell receptors could identify signatures of past pathogen exposure. In a later analysis, previously published TCR beta repertoires from more than 500 donors were re-analyzed and high-resolution HLA genotyping was added so that TCR occurrence patterns could be studied. Donor age, sex, ethnicity and CMV serostatus were collected together with the repertoire data. The study used immunosequencing to profile the T cell repertoires of under 700 subjects and linked those repertoires to cytomegalovirus serostatus. Across some 400 genotyped donors of the cohort, an average of about 200,000 unique TCR beta nucleotide sequences per donor were sequenced, and approximately 17% of those sequences were non-productive. All discovery cohort repertoires had been generated on a single sequencing platform. A separate validation cohort of about 110 different subjects was used in addition to the roughly 700-subject first cohort.

On the study overall, not on this receptor specifically: In an earlier analysis of 587 of the donors, most TCR beta V segments appeared in productive rearrangements about 87% or about 30% of the time, broadly matching IMGT annotations. Three of the identified cytomegalovirus-associated TCR beta chains were confirmed in vitro to be specific for cytomegalovirus antigens. While some public TCRs were present in many individuals, most TCR sequences turned up only very rarely across donors. An association between a missense DCLRE1C variant and V-gene and J-gene trimming of TCR beta chains was found in a later genetic analysis and replicated in an independent cohort. This cohort had only TCR beta chains sequenced, and the lack of alpha or paired-chain data limited which features could be detected. For the cohort, immune exposure information was limited to CMV serostatus. In both the original and validation cohorts, the classifier was reported to diagnose cytomegalovirus status with high specificity and sensitivity. Compared with the 666-donor mean, donors in an Asian-associated ancestry cluster had fewer N-insertions in productive TCRs, according to a later genetic analysis. Presence/absence analyses assumed roughly uniform sequencing depth across donors, an assumption that may not hold. The study listed 150 to 200 TCR beta chains as associated with cytomegalovirus. In a later analysis, HLA-associated TCR beta chains showed more clonal expansion and lower generation probabilities than non-associated chains that were equally common. At a false discovery rate of 0.05, a later analysis linked 15,000 to 20,000 TCR beta sequences to specific HLA alleles. A cluster of highly shared sequence variants was judged likely to represent a technical artifact of the sequencing pipeline. In a later analysis, TCR association rates were found to vary across HLA loci, with the most associated TCRs seen for DRB1 alleles and the fewest for HLA-C alleles. Because some donors lacked HLA typing at each locus, the association tests relied only on the typed subset. A further reported finding was that TCR beta sequences accurately predicted the HLA-A and HLA-B alleles for most subjects in the first cohort. The earlier analysis of around 600 of the donors excluded some 15 rarely observed V segments, including chromosome 9 orphons, because counts were too low. Several of the top co-occurrence clusters appeared to be linked to parvovirus B19, influenza, CMV and Epstein-Barr virus, according to a later analysis. Most CMV-associated TCR beta chains appeared to be HLA-restricted in a later analysis, and the HLA associations seemed to be driven largely by CMV exposure. When HLA alleles, especially DR and DQ, strongly co-occurred, attributing TCR associations to individual alleles was difficult. Correlated functional status among segregating V segments might be attributable to linkage disequilibrium, but an unknown experimental factor could not be ruled out. Because the 87-base-pair reads could not distinguish some IMGT-functional V segments, including TRBV6-2 and TRBV6-3, those segments were excluded. The authors suggested that the approach could potentially be extended to other disease states and immunological phenotypes.

The cohort consisted of hundreds of healthy bone marrow donors. At the time of sampling, every cohort member was nominally healthy, though immune exposures that went unrecorded were likely present. The donor tested CMV seropositive, placing the donor among the roughly 300 seropositive members of the cohort. A peripheral blood sample was collected from each donor, and TCR beta sequencing was performed on peripheral blood mononuclear cells. The Qiagen DNeasy Blood Extraction Kit was used to extract genomic DNA from the blood cell samples. The library was obtained by the immunoSEQ multiplex PCR assay. For the multiplex PCR, a mixture combining 60 forward primers for TCR Vbeta segments and 13 reverse primers for TCR Jbeta segments was used. The CDR3 region of rearranged TCR beta genes was amplified from genomic DNA with a multiplex PCR assay. The amplified TCR beta libraries were sequenced on the Illumina HiSeq System as 87-base-pair reads. The original methods were these. In a later analysis, roughly 80 million unique TCR beta chains were counted across the 690 or so repertoires, and roughly 11 million of these chains were shared by at least two donors. Raw reads were error-corrected and collapsed into unique sequences with a nearest-neighbor algorithm that merged closely related sequences to remove PCR and sequencing errors. V, D and J gene segments were assigned by aligning CDR3 sequences to IMGT reference sequences. For a sequence to be retained, a match of at least six nucleotides was required to both a V gene segment and a J gene segment. A rearrangement was called productive if the CDR3 had no stop codons and remained in frame with V and J, and every other rearrangement was called non-productive. CDR3 was defined by IMGT convention, running from the second conserved V-encoded cysteine to the conserved J-encoded phenylalanine. Sequences without an unambiguous match to a single V gene segment were excluded from the earlier analysis of about 630 of the donors. In an earlier analysis of 587 of the donors, V segments were called functional above 56.7% productive rearrangements and were called segregating when the between-donor standard deviation exceeded 5%. To diagnose cytomegalovirus status from the catalog of TCR beta chain sequences, a statistical classification framework was built. In a later analysis, V and J genes were assigned by comparing TCR nucleotide sequences against IMGT/GENE-DB human TR gene sequences. The TCRdist pipeline was used in a later analysis to assign CDR3 sequences and most-parsimonious VDJ recombination scenarios. In a later analysis, each TCR beta chain was defined by its CDR3 amino acid sequence together with its V-gene family, and reads lacking a unique V-gene family were excluded. A later analysis removed 550 to 700 highly shared, low-generation-probability nucleotide sequences to deal with suspected cross-contamination and a sequencing artifact. A later analysis calculated a clonal expansion index for each public chain from normalized within-repertoire ranks of inferred template counts. In a later analysis, generation probabilities were computed using a VDJ recombination model fitted to out-of-frame rearrangements, and the results were checked against IGoR. Hypergeometric tests were used in a later analysis to score TCR-TCR, TCR-HLA and TCR-CMV co-occurrence, with a repertoire-size bias correction applied to the TCR pairs. False discovery rates were estimated in a later analysis by permuting HLA or CMV assignments 20 times. In a later analysis, co-occurring TCRs were grouped using DBSCAN, and TCRdist sequence similarity was added for clustering within HLA-allele-positive subsets. For co-occurrence clustering, repertoires with fewer than 30,000 or more than 120,000 public chains were excluded, along with about five repertoires with anomalous nucleotide sharing. TCRdb took this table from immuneACCESS and kept in-frame rearrangements with V and J called. Such tables lack part of the clones; where checked against another copy, unresolved V genes explain under half of the gap, and the rest is unexplained. V and J calls and clone size are copied from that table; D and trimming were computed from the DNA. This sample gives 150,000 or so clones in total; roughly 80% of them show up just once. The ten largest clones capture about 7.7% of the sample.

Regarding this clone: This clone's antigen is unknown. Base qualities are missing; no much larger clone stands one base away.

From a lookup of the germline V gene, CDR1 and CDR2 are ENHRY and SYGVKD. Germline trimming amounts to 10 bases on V and 3 bases on J, with 13 as the count of junction bases outside the gene matches. The CDR3 holds 17 amino acids from the cysteine to the phenylalanine. The kept DNA is CDR3 alone, 51 bases in frame from the first base. Material: PBMCs. The chain is made from TRBV10-3 and TRBJ2-3, with TRBD2 identical over 13 junction bases. The receptor's source is a woman in her thirties or forties in good health and CMV-seropositive. The CDR3 region: CATKLAGGTLGTDTQYF. Here is the DNA: TGTGCCACGAAACTAGCGGGAGGGACATTAGGGACAGATACGCAGTATTTT.